This TCR beta chain was obtained from a study of regulatory T cells in long-lasting Graves disease (dated by TCRdb to about 2021). As for the study more broadly: Newly diagnosed Graves' disease patients had taken antithyroid drugs for less than 3 months. A total of roughly 35 samples underwent TCR sequencing: 13 from persistent and roughly 20 from newly diagnosed Graves' disease patients. The study was conducted in China and was registered as a clinical trial. Patients with persistent Graves' disease were compared with patients with newly diagnosed Graves' disease using TCR sequencing and RNA sequencing of peripheral blood.

Summary of the overall study and its limitations: As a limitation, the authors acknowledged that the small sample size may reduce accuracy. Persistent disease showed preferential use of TRBV28, TRBJ1-2 and TRBJ2-5, whereas newly diagnosed disease favored TRBV20-1 and TRBJ2-1. Persistent Graves' disease patients showed lower TCR Shannon entropy and fewer highly expanded clones than newly diagnosed patients, suggesting clonal expansion. Sequencing and analysis were restricted to the TCR beta chain. The study examined only peripheral blood because the primary lesion, thyroid tissue, could not be accessed. A larger number of public clonotypes was shared among persistent patients (more than 2,500) than among newly diagnosed patients (about 990).

CDR1 is given as SGHAT and CDR2 as FQNNGV, both from the germline V gene. The CDR3 starts with the cysteine, ends with the phenylalanine, and has 14 residues. Only the CDR3 portion is preserved as DNA: 42 bases, with reading frame beginning at the first base. V sheds 6 bases and J sheds 1 base, leaving 12 bases between their ends. The time point label on this specimen signifies: newly diagnosed GD, antithyroid drugs for less than 3 months. For both TCR sequencing and RNA sequencing, RNA was extracted from PBMCs using TRIzol. The diagnosis of Graves' disease was made according to American Thyroid Association guidelines. Recruitment of patients was carried out at an endocrinology department in Xi'an, China. From each patient, roughly 9 milliliters of peripheral blood was collected into an EDTA anticoagulant tube. Ficoll Paque Plus density gradient separation was used to isolate PBMCs, and no further T cell sorting was done. An Agilent 2100 Bioanalyzer and agarose gel were used to assess RNA quality, and a NanoDrop 2000 was used to measure RNA concentration.

This clonotype appeared many times. Its antigen is not yet known. No base-level quality is on record; no much larger clone is a single base apart. Receptors were amplified or captured by multiplex PCR. The sample was run on an Illumina HiSeq 4000. TCR beta libraries were built with iRepertoire HTBI primers and Arm-PCR amplification of CDR3 regions. PCR products were gel purified before sequencing. The study's own analysis went as follows. Gene usage analysis of CDR3 amino acid clonotypes used the approximately 62 TRBV and around 14 TRBJ segments found across samples. COPE and FqMerger were used to merge the filtered high-quality paired reads into contigs. BLAST was used to align contigs to IMGT TRBV, TRBD and TRBJ reference genes, and CDR3 was defined according to IMGT. Any clonotype with a frequency above 0.1% was classified as a highly expanded clone. Shannon entropy was used to measure repertoire diversity, and the Gini coefficient was used to measure V-J evenness. Public clonotypes were defined as clonotypes shared by more than one individual. The public reads were quality trimmed at Q25 with fastp and then assembled into clones with MiXCR by TCRdb, keeping productive beta chains. Every entry covers one CDR3 protein and lists the most common genes and DNA from its rows. These V and J calls derive from TCRdb rather than the authors' analysis. Here the sample has 400,000 to 550,000 distinct CDR3 sequences; about 16% occur a single time. The ten largest account for around a quarter of the sample.

This sample also appeared in a second study, on T cells in Graves' hyperthyroidism and ophthalmopathy. According to the second study: A patient counted as having stable Graves' hyperthyroidism if no progression to ophthalmopathy occurred over 18 months of follow-up. The hyperthyroidism patients were between 18 and 65 years old and newly diagnosed, with a disease duration of less than 2 months. Patients with uncontrolled infections, other autoimmune diseases, pregnancy or lactation were excluded. Diagnoses were based on clinical symptoms, serum thyroxine and TRAb, thyroid ultrasound and orbital computed tomography. The first round of RT-PCR for the TCR CDR3 was performed with the HTBI primer set and the Qiagen OneStep RT-PCR kit. Blood samples also contained most of the expanded thyroid clonotypes (frequency above 0.001), which suggests that blood repertoires may reflect thyroid immune responses. A model built on a 13 V-J signature distinguished ophthalmopathy from stable hyperthyroidism, reaching roughly 88% sensitivity and 81.08% specificity in cross-validation and 80%/75% in testing. In validation, the model predicted progression to ophthalmopathy a median of around 6.5 months before onset, with approximately 68% sensitivity and roughly 72% specificity. To identify distinguishing TCR V-J signatures, a discovery cohort of around 100 patients was used, comprising approximately 40 with Graves' ophthalmopathy and around 60 with stable Graves' hyperthyroidism. Whether ophthalmopathy could be predicted prospectively was tested in an independent validation cohort made up of 18 to 20 hyperthyroidism patients plus 17 patients who later progressed to ophthalmopathy. The 100 discovery patients were randomly divided into training and test sets at a 7:3 ratio. In about 6 Graves' hyperthyroidism patients, the study also compared T-cell repertoires from thyroid tissue with T-cell repertoires from blood. Following sampling, methimazole starting at 30 mg daily was given to hyperthyroidism patients, and high-dose intravenous methylprednisolone was given to ophthalmopathy patients. The libraries were constructed in a second round of multiplex PCR and then size-selected and purified. Paired-end sequencing of the libraries was performed with 100 bp reads on an Illumina HiSeq2000. SOAPnuke was used to process the raw data, with reads discarded if the reads contained adapters or uncalled bases, had a mean Phred below 15, or lacked an exact constant-primer or identifier match. High-quality paired reads were merged using COPE v1.2.5, and each unique nucleotide sequence was defined as a clonotype. Clonotypes were aligned to IMGT TRBV, TRBD and TRBJ reference segments using MiTCR v1.1. The analysis included only V-J combinations with a frequency above 0.0001, which together covered around 99% of the repertoires. A TCS score was defined as the ratio between F50 (clonal expansion) and ExV (chaos), using BLOSUM62-based TCRdist between CDR3 peptides within each V-J. Welch's t-statistics and random forest reduced just over 500 V-J features to about 12, which were used in a naive Bayes classifier (R e1071). Sample size was not statistically predetermined, and blinding of investigators to group allocation was not performed. The paper describes TCR Vbeta CDR3 sequencing of 135 peripheral blood samples, made up of roughly 40 ophthalmopathy patients, approximately 76 hyperthyroidism patients and 17 progressor patients.

The rearrangement joined TRBV11-2 to TRBJ1-1; TRBD1 is possibly the D segment (5 matching bases). This sample comprised peripheral blood mononuclear cells (PBMCs), obtained at new diagnosis, from a patient treated with antithyroid drugs. The source of this sequence is a young woman with Graves disease. Donor details come from another sample of the same person, matched by shared clones. The CDR3 amino acid sequence is: CASSTGRWNTEAFF. The DNA reads as follows: TGTGCCAGCAGTACGGGACGTTGGAACACTGAAGCTTTCTTT.